This T cell receptor (beta chain) was observed in a study of Ad26.COV2.S vaccination and SARS-CoV-2 variants. The wider study: Vaccine-arm donor from the placebo-controlled COV1001 Ad26.COV2.S trial. Into the muscle, Ad26.COV2.S was dosed once or twice, 56 days apart.

The germline V gene encodes CDR1 MNHEY and CDR2 SMNVEV (reference sequence). The CDR3 runs 15 residues. Trimming left V 2 bases short and J 3 bases short, with 14 bases between. On this clone itself: Antigen: not known.

General observations from the study: Once vaccination had occurred, spike-specific CD8+ and CD4+ T cell responses reportedly showed substantial breadth.

The protocol was immunoSEQ multiplex PCR, while the TCRdb copy is restricted to in-frame clones and leaves out a portion. The data hold about 370,000 clones, with roughly 90% observed a single time. Treatment here: approximately 18 received Ad26.COV2.S at low or high dose, single or two shots; roughly 5 received placebo; per-sample allocation not given. Samples analyzed were those drawn on day 63 after the first vaccine or placebo injection. The sequencing used peripheral blood, collected in a trial of Ad26.COV2.S vaccine versus placebo. This TCR was sampled from a person between 18 and 65 years old who received the Ad26.COV2.S COVID-19 vaccine or a placebo. The chain is built from TRBV27 and TRBJ2-7; D might be TRBD1 or TRBD2, each matching 5 bases. The CDR3 DNA reads as TGTGCCAGCAGTTTAGGGACGCCGGGTTTCTACGAGCAGTACTTC. It translates to CASSLGTPGFYEQYF.